The 4 T cell receptor beta chains reported below all come from one sample, sequenced in a study of blood T cell repertoires in COVID-19. Clones were read by immunoSEQ multiplex PCR, and TCRdb kept only the in-frame ones, dropping some. Counted here are just over 150,000 clones, about nine tenths occurring once; the ten biggest clones make up approximately 4.8%. The specimen was peripheral blood. These receptors all stem from a man aged 25-45 years with COVID-19, enrolled during active disease.

This clone was detected only once. The CDR3, as DNA: TGTGCCAGCAGCTTAGGGGGGCAGAACACTGAAGCTTTCTTT. It translates to CASSLGGQNTEAFF. The gene calls are TRBV7-9 and TRBJ1-1; perhaps TRBD1 as D (6 bases). The CDR3 has 14 amino acids. V gave up 1 base and J gave up 1 base, with 7 bases separating them. From germline, CDR1 is SEHNR and CDR2 FQNEAQ (reference sequence).

The CDR3 DNA follows: TGTGCCAGCAGCATTCAAGGACAGGGGGCGCAAGAGACCCAGTACTTC. Translating it yields CASSIQGQGAQETQYF. V and J are TRBV3-1 (or the pseudogene TRBV3-2) and TRBJ2-5; 11 nucleotides match TRBD1. In germline, CDR1 is LGHDT, CDR2 YNNKEL (reference sequence). The J segment lost 2 bases and the V segment lost 5 bases, leaving 7 bases of the junction unmatched. CDR3 length equals 16 residues.

The chain couples TRBV25-1 to TRBJ1-6, with a possible D match to TRBD1 (5 bases). The CDR3 sequence is 17 residues long. V lost 4 bases, J lost 0 bases, and 13 bases lay in between. Germline lookup yields CDR1 MGHDK and CDR2 SYGVNS. Here the CDR3 reads CASSGDNRSSYNSPLHF. Written as DNA, the CDR3 is TGTGCCAGCAGTGGGGATAACAGGAGCTCCTATAATTCACCCCTCCACTTT.

The chain is built from TRBV5-1 and TRBJ2-2, with TRBD1 identical over 7 bases. The CDR3 length is 17 residues. V lost 1 base, J lost 0 bases, and 6 bases stayed unmatched. Germline values: CDR1 SGHRS, CDR2 YFSETQ. CDR3 protein: CASSLLVGQTNTGELFF. In DNA, the CDR3 is TGCGCCAGCAGCTTGCTTGTGGGACAGACGAACACCGGGGAGCTGTTTTTT.